Listed here are 15 T cell receptor beta chains from one sample, sequenced in a study of control samples from healthy donors and cancer patients. The table came from immunoSEQ multiplex PCR; TCRdb's copy has only in-frame clones and leaves some out. In the table there are 400,000 to 450,000 clones, around nine tenths of which are singletons. The sequenced sample was PBMCs. The receptors come from a man between 35 and 55 years old with head and neck cancer.

The chain's CDR3 is CASGRAGIPEAFF. The DNA of the CDR3 is TGTGCCAGCGGCAGGGCGGGGATCCCTGAAGCTTTCTTT. The chain employs TRBV28 and TRBJ1-1, with D maybe TRBD1 (5 bases). The ends were cut back, 8 bases at V and 6 bases at J, with 16 bases in the middle. Germline CDR1 is MDHEN and CDR2 is SYDVKM. This CDR3 is built from 13 residues.

In its sample, this clone was seen once. V usage is TRBV11-2 and J usage is TRBJ2-7, with 9 bases fitting TRBD2. The germline V gene encodes CDR1 SGHAT and CDR2 FQNNGV. Trimming cost V 5 bases and J 4 bases; bases outside gene matches: 6. CDR3 size: 14 residues. CDR3 loop: CASSRSGSGYEQYF. CDR3 sequence (DNA): TGTGCCAGCAGCCGTAGCGGGAGCGGATACGAGCAGTACTTC.

V gene TRBV6-6 combines with J gene TRBJ2-5; 8 bases fit TRBD2. The CDR3 totals 14 residues. The J segment lost 8 bases and the V segment lost 0 bases, leaving 5 bases of the junction unmatched. Per the germline V gene, CDR1 is MNHNY and CDR2 is SVGAGI (reference sequence). DNA of the CDR3: TGTGCCAGCAGTTACTCGGGGAGCGGGAGCACCCAGTACTTC. Protein: CASSYSGSGSTQYF.

The CDR3 spells CASSLLTLGGFNEQFF. CDR3 nucleotide sequence: TGTGCCAGCAGCTTACTCACGTTAGGGGGGTTCAATGAGCAGTTCTTC. This chain joins TRBV11-1 and TRBJ2-1, with D possibly called TRBD1 or TRBD2 (6 bases each). This CDR3 region has 16 residues. Germline V gene sequence: CDR1 SGHAT, CDR2 FQDESV (reference sequence). Trimming pared 2 bases from V and 6 bases from J, leaving 17 bases between.

J is TRBJ1-5 and V is TRBV7-2; TRBD1 agrees at 8 bases. This CDR3 spans 14 amino acids. After removal of 6 bases from V and 2 bases from J, the junction contained 3 bases not matched to a gene. Germline V gives CDR1 SGHTA, CDR2 FQGNSA. CDR3 coding DNA: TGTGCCAGCAGGCAGGGGGCGGGCAATCAGCCCCAGCATTTT. Its protein product is CASRQGAGNQPQHF.

The CDR3 bases are TGTGCCAGTAGTATAGTACACGGGACGTCCTCCTACGAGCAGTACTTC. It codes for CASSIVHGTSSYEQYF. The gene calls are TRBV19 and TRBJ2-7, with D possibly called TRBD1 or TRBD2 (5 bases each). V was clipped by 1 base and J by 0 bases, with 13 bases between them. The CDR3 covers 16 residues. CDR1 is LNHDA, CDR2 SQIVND, per germline (reference sequence). Together with reference TRBV19 and TRBJ2-7, the CDR3 gives the full variable domain: DGGITQSPKYLFRKEGQNVTLSCEQNLNHDAMYWYRQDPGQGLRLIYYSQIVNDFQKGDIAEGYSVSREKKESFPLTVTSAQKNPTAFYLCASSIVHGTSSYEQYFGPGTRLTVT.

This chain joins TRBV11-2 and TRBJ1-4, with TRBD1 identical over 7 bases. The V gene's germline CDR1 is SGHAT and CDR2 FQNNGV. V was pared by 0 bases and J by 5 bases, with 0 bases of the junction left unmatched. CDR3 length: 14 amino acids. The CDR3 region is CASSLDRGNEKLFF. CDR3 DNA: TGTGCCAGCAGCTTAGACAGGGGGAATGAAAAACTGTTTTTT.

In this sample, this clone turned up a few times. The genes are TRBV20-1 and TRBJ1-6; the D is unclear. The CDR3 is 13 amino acids. Germline CDR1 reads DFQATT; CDR2 reads SNEGSKA (reference sequence). The germline V and J ends were trimmed by 3 bases and 7 bases, with 10 bases remaining between them. The CDR3 reads CSASRGGNSPLHF. CDR3 DNA sequence: TGCAGTGCTAGTCGGGGTGGGAATTCACCCCTCCACTTT.

V usage is TRBV2 and J usage is TRBJ2-3, with D unresolved. This CDR3 contains 13 residues. Germline CDR1 SNHLY, CDR2 FYNNEI. V shed 7 bases and J shed 7 bases, with 15 bases lying between them. The CDR3 spells CASTPGLQNTQYF. The CDR3 DNA follows: TGTGCCAGCACACCGGGCCTCCAAAATACGCAGTATTTT.

The rearrangement links TRBV15 to TRBJ2-2; maybe TRBD1 (6 bases). The germline V gene has CDR1 LNHNV and CDR2 YYDKDF (reference sequence). The CDR3 is made up of 16 amino acids. The V end lost 6 bases, the J end lost 0 bases, and 14 bases lay between the germline ends. CDR3 coding DNA: TGTGCCACCAGTCCCAGGGGCCTTGCGAACACCGGGGAGCTGTTTTTT. Its translation is CATSPRGLANTGELFF.

The chain links TRBV5-1 to TRBJ2-5; 14 positions match TRBD2. There are 16 residues in the CDR3. V was clipped by 4 bases and J by 1 base; unmatched bases: 3. Per the germline V gene, CDR1 is SGHRS and CDR2 is YFSETQ. CDR3 residues: CASSQGLAGVQETQYF. In DNA, the CDR3 is TGCGCCAGCAGCCAGGGACTAGCGGGAGTCCAAGAGACCCAGTACTTC. Full variable domain (missing parts from reference TRBV5-1 and TRBJ2-5): KAGVTQTPRYLIKTRGQQVTLSCSPISGHRSVSWYQQTPGQGLQFLFEYFSETQRNKGNFPGRFSGRQFSNSRSEMNVSTLELGDSALYLCASSQGLAGVQETQYFGPGTRLLVL.

J is TRBJ1-1 and V is TRBV27, with D hard to call. CDR3 length equals 14 residues. Per the germline V gene, CDR1 is MNHEY and CDR2 is SMNVEV (reference sequence). Trimming took off 2 bases at V and 0 bases at J, with 7 bases between the two ends. CDR3 nucleotides: TGTGCCAGCAGTTTAGGGGTCTTGAACACTGAAGCTTTCTTT. Translation: CASSLGVLNTEAFF.

This rearrangement joins TRBV11-2 to TRBJ1-1, with D possibly TRBD1 on 5 matching bases. Trimming removed 3 bases at V and 5 bases at J, with 16 bases between. The germline CDR1 and CDR2 sequences are SGHAT and FQNNGV. CDR3 length equals 15 residues. CDR3 sequence: CASSFIRGSWTEAFF. The CDR3 bases are TGTGCCAGCAGCTTTATTAGGGGCTCGTGGACTGAAGCTTTCTTT.

This chain uses TRBV5-1 with TRBJ2-2; possibly TRBD1 or TRBD2 for D (5 bases each). Between the trimmed V and J ends, which lost 2 bases and 3 bases, there was a span of 11 bases. CDR3 size: 15 residues. Germline V gene lookup returns CDR1 SGHRS and CDR2 YFSETQ. The CDR3 reads CASSFWDGYTGELFF. The CDR3, as DNA: TGCGCCAGCAGCTTCTGGGACGGATACACCGGGGAGCTGTTTTTT.

The V call is TRBV7-2, the J call TRBJ1-2, with no clear D. Deletions cut 1 base from V and 3 bases from J, with 12 bases between. CDR1 and CDR2 from the germline V gene are SGHTA and FQGNSA. The CDR3 has 15 residues. CDR3 sequence reads: CASSLGVGSDYGYTF. The CDR3 DNA sequence: TGTGCCAGCAGCTTAGGGGTAGGGTCAGACTATGGCTACACCTTC.